One sample yielded the 7 T cell receptor beta chains listed below, sequenced in a study of blood T cell repertoires in COVID-19. Measured with immunoSEQ multiplex PCR; TCRdb has only the in-frame clones, and not every one. The sample lists around 100,000 clones; around nine tenths were seen once. Sequenced material: peripheral blood. These receptor sequences come from a middle-aged man with acute or convalescent COVID-19.

The chain combines TRBV2 with TRBJ1-2, with TRBD1 matching over 7 bases. J gave up 6 bases and V 6 bases, and 13 bases lay outside the gene matches. Germline loops: CDR1 SNHLY, CDR2 FYNNEI. The CDR3 has 15 residues. The CDR3 DNA sequence: TGTGCCAGCAGCATCGAGACAGGGCTGGCGAATGGCTACACCTTC. Amino acids: CASSIETGLANGYTF.

CDR3 protein: CASSSRGERGEKLFF. The DNA for the CDR3 is TGTGCCAGCAGCTCTAGAGGGGAGCGGGGAGAAAAACTGTTTTTT. V usage is TRBV9 and J usage is TRBJ1-4, with D maybe TRBD1 (5 bases). V was cut by 4 bases and J by 8 bases, with 18 bases left in between. This CDR3 has 15 residues. CDR1 is SGDLS, CDR2 YYNGEE, per germline.

V gene TRBV2 combines with J gene TRBJ2-3; no clear D. This CDR3 region has 14 residues. Trimming left V 6 bases short and J 0 bases short, with 10 bases between. In germline, CDR1 is SNHLY, CDR2 FYNNEI. DNA of the CDR3: TGTGCCAGCAGCTGGCAGAGGAGCACAGATACGCAGTATTTT. The encoded protein is CASSWQRSTDTQYF.

This chain connects TRBV7-2 to TRBJ1-1; TRBD1 matches at 9 bases. The CDR3 consists of 15 residues. The ends lost 4 bases at V and 7 bases at J; junction bases unmatched: 10. Germline V gene sequence: CDR1 SGHTA, CDR2 FQGNSA. For the CDR3, the DNA is TGTGCCAGCAGCTCCCCAACCGACAGGGGGGGTGAAGCTTTCTTT. Its protein is CASSSPTDRGGEAFF.

A remark on this clone: The same CDR3 arises from other DNA sequences in this sample as well. This sequence joins TRBV5-1 and TRBJ1-1, with D uncertain. Germline CDR1 is SGHRS and CDR2 is YFSETQ. V lost 0 bases to trimming and J lost 0 bases, with 6 bases between them. CDR3 length: 14 amino acids. The DNA of the CDR3 is TGCGCCAGCAGCTTGGGACAAATGAACACTGAAGCTTTCTTT. This sequence encodes CASSLGQMNTEAFF.

The DNA of the CDR3 is TGTGCCTGGAGTGCCTCCCAGGGCAATCAGCCCCAGCATTTT. This sequence encodes CAWSASQGNQPQHF. The chain links TRBV30 to TRBJ1-5; D gene ambiguous. Germline V gene data show CDR1 as GTSNPN and CDR2 as SVGIG (reference sequence). V was shortened by 1 base and J by 2 bases, with 9 bases between the two germline ends. This CDR3 has 14 residues.

The CDR3 bases are TGTGCCAGCAGCTTAGTCAAGGGGGCTTACGAGCAGTACTTC. Protein: CASSLVKGAYEQYF. The V call is TRBV7-9, the J call TRBJ2-7, with 7 bases lining up with TRBD1. Trimming removed 1 base from V and 4 bases from J; junction bases left unmatched: 4. Germline V gene lookup returns CDR1 SEHNR and CDR2 FQNEAQ (reference sequence). There are 14 residues in the CDR3. The whole variable domain, filled in from reference TRBV7-9 and TRBJ2-7, reads DTGVSQNPRHKITKRGQNVTFRCDPISEHNRLYWYRQTLGQGPEFLTYFQNEAQLEKSRLLSDRFSAERPKGSFSTLEIQRTEQGDSAMYLCASSLVKGAYEQYFGPGTRLTVT.